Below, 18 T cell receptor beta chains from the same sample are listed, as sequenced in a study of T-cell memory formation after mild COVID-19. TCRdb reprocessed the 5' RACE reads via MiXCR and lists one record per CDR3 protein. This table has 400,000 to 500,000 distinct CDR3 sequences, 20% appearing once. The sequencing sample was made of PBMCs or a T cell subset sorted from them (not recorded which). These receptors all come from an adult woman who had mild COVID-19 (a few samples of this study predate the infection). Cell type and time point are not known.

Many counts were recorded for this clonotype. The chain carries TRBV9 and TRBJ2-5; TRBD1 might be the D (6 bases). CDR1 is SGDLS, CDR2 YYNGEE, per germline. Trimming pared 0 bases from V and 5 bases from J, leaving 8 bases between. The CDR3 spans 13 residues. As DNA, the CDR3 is TGTGCCAGCAGCGTAGATCAGGGGGAGACCCAGTACTTC. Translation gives CASSVDQGETQYF.

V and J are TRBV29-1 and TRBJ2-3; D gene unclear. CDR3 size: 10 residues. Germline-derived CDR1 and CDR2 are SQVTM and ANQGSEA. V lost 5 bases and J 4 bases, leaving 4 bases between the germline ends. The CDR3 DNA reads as TGCAGCGTTAAGGCAGATACGCAGTATTTT. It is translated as CSVKADTQYF.

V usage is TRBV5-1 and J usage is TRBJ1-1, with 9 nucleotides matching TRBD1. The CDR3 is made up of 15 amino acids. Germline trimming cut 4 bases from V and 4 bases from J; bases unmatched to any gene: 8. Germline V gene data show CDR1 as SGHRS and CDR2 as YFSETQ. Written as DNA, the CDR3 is TGCGCCAGCAGCGGGGTACAGGGGGCGGTCACTGAAGCTTTCTTT. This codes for CASSGVQGAVTEAFF.

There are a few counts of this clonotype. The DNA of the CDR3 is TGTGCCAGCAGCCAAGAGGACAGCGGGCCAGGGAATGAGCAGTTCTTC. Residues: CASSQEDSGPGNEQFF. The gene calls are TRBV3-1 and TRBJ2-1; D may be TRBD1 or TRBD2 (6 bases each). Germline V CDR1 and CDR2: LGHDT, YNNKEL (reference sequence). V shed 0 bases and J shed 7 bases, with 16 bases lying between them. The CDR3 sequence is 16 residues long.

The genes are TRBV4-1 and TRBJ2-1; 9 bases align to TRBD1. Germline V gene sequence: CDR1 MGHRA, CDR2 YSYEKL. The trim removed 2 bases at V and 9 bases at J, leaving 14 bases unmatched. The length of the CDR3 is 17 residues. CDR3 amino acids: CASSQPVRGTGMGEQFF. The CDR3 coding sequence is TGCGCCAGCAGCCAACCTGTAAGGGGGACAGGGATGGGTGAGCAGTTCTTC.

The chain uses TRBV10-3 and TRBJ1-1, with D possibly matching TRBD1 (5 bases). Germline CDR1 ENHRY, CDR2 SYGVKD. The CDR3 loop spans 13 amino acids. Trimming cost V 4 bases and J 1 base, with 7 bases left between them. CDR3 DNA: TGTGCCATCAGTGGACAGCCGAACACTGAAGCTTTCTTT. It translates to CAISGQPNTEAFF.

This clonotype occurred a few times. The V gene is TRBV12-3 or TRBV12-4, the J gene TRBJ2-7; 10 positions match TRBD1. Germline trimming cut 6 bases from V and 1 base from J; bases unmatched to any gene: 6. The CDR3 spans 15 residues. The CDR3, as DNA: TGTGCCAGCAGCGGAAGGACAGGGGGGTCCTACGAGCAGTACTTC. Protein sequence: CASSGRTGGSYEQYF.

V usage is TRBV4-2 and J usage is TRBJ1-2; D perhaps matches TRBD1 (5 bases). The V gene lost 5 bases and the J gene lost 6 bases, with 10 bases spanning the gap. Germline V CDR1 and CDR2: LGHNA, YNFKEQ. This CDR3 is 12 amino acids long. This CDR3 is CASSRARDGYTF. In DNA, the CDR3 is TGTGCCAGCAGCAGGGCCAGGGATGGCTACACCTTC.

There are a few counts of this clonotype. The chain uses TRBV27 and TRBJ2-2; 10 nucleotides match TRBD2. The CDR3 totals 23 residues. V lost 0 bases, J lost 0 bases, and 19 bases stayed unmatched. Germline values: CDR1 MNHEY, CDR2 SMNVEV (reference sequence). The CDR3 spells CASSLSVTPSGRVWGANTGELFF. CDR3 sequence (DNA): TGTGCCAGCAGTTTATCGGTTACTCCTAGCGGGAGAGTCTGGGGCGCGAACACCGGGGAGCTGTTTTTT.

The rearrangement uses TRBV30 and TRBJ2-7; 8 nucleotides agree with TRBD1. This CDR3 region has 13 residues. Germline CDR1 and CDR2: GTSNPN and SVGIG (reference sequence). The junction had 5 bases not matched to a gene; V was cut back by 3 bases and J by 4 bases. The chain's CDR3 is CAWRGDRQYEQYF. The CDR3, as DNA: TGTGCCTGGAGGGGGGACAGGCAATACGAGCAGTACTTC.

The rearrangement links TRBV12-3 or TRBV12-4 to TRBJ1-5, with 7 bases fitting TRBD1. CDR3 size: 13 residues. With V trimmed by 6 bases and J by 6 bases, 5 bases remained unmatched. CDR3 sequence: CASSEGASQPQHF. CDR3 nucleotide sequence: TGTGCCAGCAGCGAGGGGGCGAGTCAGCCCCAGCATTTT.

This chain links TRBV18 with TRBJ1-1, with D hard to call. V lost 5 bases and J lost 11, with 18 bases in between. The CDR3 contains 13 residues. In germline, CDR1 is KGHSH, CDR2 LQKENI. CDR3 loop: CASSSPSGEPAFF. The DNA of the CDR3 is TGTGCCAGCTCAAGTCCCTCCGGGGAGCCGGCTTTCTTT.

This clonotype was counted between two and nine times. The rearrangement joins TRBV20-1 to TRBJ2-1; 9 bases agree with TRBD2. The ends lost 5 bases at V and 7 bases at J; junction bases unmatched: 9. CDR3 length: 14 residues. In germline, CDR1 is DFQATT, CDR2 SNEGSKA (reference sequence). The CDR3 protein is CSAGTSLRLNEQFF. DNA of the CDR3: TGCAGTGCTGGGACTAGCTTAAGACTGAATGAGCAGTTCTTC.

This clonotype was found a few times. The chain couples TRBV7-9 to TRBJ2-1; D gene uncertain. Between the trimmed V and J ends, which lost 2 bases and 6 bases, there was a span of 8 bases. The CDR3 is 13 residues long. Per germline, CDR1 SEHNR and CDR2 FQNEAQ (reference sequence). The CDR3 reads CASSLTPPNEQFF. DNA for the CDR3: TGTGCCAGCAGCTTAACTCCCCCCAATGAGCAGTTCTTC.

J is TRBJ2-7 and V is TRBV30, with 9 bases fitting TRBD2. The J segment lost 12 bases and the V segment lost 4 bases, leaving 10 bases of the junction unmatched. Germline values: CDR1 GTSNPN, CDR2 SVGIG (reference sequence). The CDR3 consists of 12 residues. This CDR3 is CAWTSTGLAAYF. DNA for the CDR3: TGTGCCTGGACCAGTACGGGACTAGCCGCGTACTTC.

The CDR3 reads CASSLSGDREAFF. The CDR3, as DNA: TGCGCCAGCAGCTTGAGTGGCGACAGGGAAGCTTTCTTT. The chain combines TRBV5-1 with TRBJ1-1; D is possibly TRBD1 (6 bases). This CDR3 has 13 residues. Trimming stripped 1 base from V and 8 bases from J, with 12 bases between. Germline V CDR1 and CDR2: SGHRS, YFSETQ.

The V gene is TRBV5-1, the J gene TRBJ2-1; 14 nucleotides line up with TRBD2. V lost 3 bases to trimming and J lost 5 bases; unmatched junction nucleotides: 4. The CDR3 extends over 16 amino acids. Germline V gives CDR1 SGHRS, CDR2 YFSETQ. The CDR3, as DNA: TGCGCCAGCAGCTCGGGACTAGCGGGGGCCAACAATGAGCAGTTCTTC. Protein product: CASSSGLAGANNEQFF.

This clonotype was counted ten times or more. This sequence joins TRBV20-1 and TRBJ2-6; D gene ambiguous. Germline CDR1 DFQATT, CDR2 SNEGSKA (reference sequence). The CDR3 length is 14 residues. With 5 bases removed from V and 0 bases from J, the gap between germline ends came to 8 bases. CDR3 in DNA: TGCAGTGCTTCAATGCCCTCTGGGGCCAACGTCCTGACTTTC. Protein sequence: CSASMPSGANVLTF.